Listed below are T cell receptor beta chains from one sample, sequenced in a study of T cell responses to AZD1222 COVID-19 vaccine. Profiling relied on immunoSEQ multiplex PCR, and the TCRdb table lists in-frame clones only, not all of them. The profile shows over 95,000 clones, about 87% of them singletons. This specimen consisted of peripheral blood, obtained on day 0 of AZD1222 vaccination. The receptors shown here come from an adult in good health. CDR3s include the opening cysteine and the closing phenylalanine or tryptophan. The D gene is left open where the match is weak. Not every row has a clone size; where given, it reads once, few, many or a size class.

j_gene: TRBJ1-1
v_gene: TRBV29-1
d_gene: -
abundance: -
CDR3aa: CSVGGRLGNTEAFF
CDR3nt: TGCAGCGTTGGGGGGAGACTGGGTAACACTGAAGCTTTCTTT

j_gene: TRBJ1-1
v_gene: TRBV11-2
d_gene: -
abundance: -
CDR3aa: CASSFVWGNTEAFF
CDR3nt: TGTGCCAGCAGCTTCGTCTGGGGAAACACTGAAGCTTTCTTT

j_gene: TRBJ2-1
v_gene: TRBV28
d_gene: TRBD2
abundance: -
CDR3aa: CASSRWGTSGRNEQFF
CDR3nt: TGTGCCAGCAGCCGGTGGGGGACTAGCGGGAGGAATGAGCAGTTCTTC

j_gene: TRBJ2-3
v_gene: TRBV7-6
d_gene: TRBD2
abundance: -
CDR3aa: CASSPLGSSGSTDTQYF
CDR3nt: TGTGCCAGCAGCCCTCTGGGCTCTAGCGGTAGCACAGATACGCAGTATTTT

j_gene: TRBJ2-1
v_gene: TRBV7-3
d_gene: -
abundance: -
CDR3aa: CASSLRTASNEQFF
CDR3nt: TGTGCCAGCAGCTTAAGGACGGCCTCCAATGAGCAGTTCTTC

j_gene: TRBJ1-2
v_gene: TRBV2
d_gene: -
abundance: once
CDR3aa: CASSEWGGNYGYTF
CDR3nt: TGTGCCAGCAGTGAATGGGGAGGGAACTATGGCTACACCTTC

j_gene: TRBJ2-1
v_gene: TRBV29-1
d_gene: -
abundance: -
CDR3aa: CSVVRTVSYNEQFF
CDR3nt: TGCAGCGTTGTGCGCACCGTCTCCTACAATGAGCAGTTCTTC

j_gene: TRBJ1-3
v_gene: TRBV6-5
d_gene: TRBD1
abundance: -
CDR3aa: CASISTGAPLGTIYF
CDR3nt: TGTGCCAGCATCTCAACAGGGGCGCCGCTGGGCACCATATATTTT

j_gene: TRBJ2-1
v_gene: TRBV5-4
d_gene: -
abundance: -
CDR3aa: CASSLRRNEQFF
CDR3nt: TGTGCCAGCAGCTTGCGTCGGAATGAGCAGTTCTTC

j_gene: TRBJ1-3
v_gene: TRBV10-1
d_gene: -
abundance: few
CDR3aa: CASSECRGSSGNTIYF
CDR3nt: TGCGCCAGCAGTGAGTGTAGGGGGAGCTCTGGAAACACCATATATTTT

j_gene: TRBJ1-1
v_gene: TRBV7-8
d_gene: -
abundance: -
CDR3aa: CASSSAGRLSSGTEAFF
CDR3nt: TGTGCCAGCAGCTCAGCGGGCAGACTATCCTCGGGGACTGAAGCTTTCTTT

j_gene: TRBJ1-2
v_gene: TRBV6-2/TRBV6-3
d_gene: -
abundance: -
CDR3aa: CASSYAVVSNYGYTF
CDR3nt: TGTGCCAGCAGTTACGCGGTCGTAAGCAACTATGGCTACACCTTC

j_gene: TRBJ2-7
v_gene: TRBV3-1/TRBV3-2
d_gene: -
abundance: -
CDR3aa: CASSPRPVSSPVISYEQYF
CDR3nt: TGTGCCAGCAGCCCAAGGCCAGTTTCGAGCCCAGTAATCTCCTACGAGCAGTACTTC

j_gene: TRBJ2-2
v_gene: TRBV28
d_gene: TRBD1
abundance: -
CDR3aa: CASSPPGQGSTGELFF
CDR3nt: TGTGCCAGCAGTCCGCCGGGACAGGGTAGCACCGGGGAGCTGTTTTTT

j_gene: TRBJ2-1
v_gene: TRBV5-1
d_gene: TRBD1
abundance: -
CDR3aa: CASSLAPVTGFIDEQFF
CDR3nt: TGCGCCAGCAGCTTGGCGCCCGTGACAGGGTTCATCGATGAGCAGTTCTTC

j_gene: TRBJ1-2
v_gene: TRBV10-3
d_gene: TRBD1
abundance: -
CDR3aa: CAISGTGVDGYTF
CDR3nt: TGTGCCATCAGCGGGACAGGGGTGGACGGCTACACCTTC

j_gene: TRBJ2-3
v_gene: TRBV7-6
d_gene: -
abundance: -
CDR3aa: CASSQSGSTDTQYF
CDR3nt: TGTGCCAGCAGCCAGAGTGGATCCACAGATACGCAGTATTTT

j_gene: TRBJ1-5
v_gene: TRBV28
d_gene: -
abundance: -
CDR3aa: CASSLFWGGSPPGYQPQHF
CDR3nt: TGTGCCAGCAGTTTATTTTGGGGCGGAAGCCCCCCCGGCTATCAGCCCCAGCATTTT

j_gene: TRBJ2-1
v_gene: TRBV24-1
d_gene: -
abundance: -
CDR3aa: CATSRDGYNEQFF
CDR3nt: TGTGCCACCTCCAGGGATGGATACAATGAGCAGTTCTTC

j_gene: TRBJ2-6
v_gene: TRBV28
d_gene: -
abundance: -
CDR3aa: CASSFRGPAGAGANVLTF
CDR3nt: TGTGCCAGCAGTTTCCGCGGACCTGCAGGGGCTGGGGCCAACGTCCTGACTTTC

j_gene: TRBJ2-7
v_gene: TRBV19
d_gene: -
abundance: -
CDR3aa: CASSPGTTTYEQYF
CDR3nt: TGTGCCAGTAGCCCCGGGACGACAACCTACGAGCAGTACTTC

j_gene: TRBJ2-2
v_gene: TRBV30
d_gene: -
abundance: -
CDR3aa: CAWSVRGANTGELFF
CDR3nt: TGTGCCTGGAGTGTTCGCGGGGCGAACACCGGGGAGCTGTTTTTT

j_gene: TRBJ1-2
v_gene: TRBV5-4
d_gene: -
abundance: once
CDR3aa: CASSLDRAVYGYTF
CDR3nt: TGTGCCAGCAGCTTGGACAGGGCGGTCTATGGCTACACCTTC

j_gene: TRBJ2-2
v_gene: TRBV5-6
d_gene: -
abundance: once
CDR3aa: CASSLATYTGELFF
CDR3nt: TGTGCCAGCAGCTTGGCCACCTACACCGGGGAGCTGTTTTTT

j_gene: TRBJ2-1
v_gene: TRBV3-1/TRBV3-2
d_gene: -
abundance: -
CDR3aa: CASSPEGNEQFF
CDR3nt: TGTGCCAGCAGCCCCGAGGGCAATGAGCAGTTCTTC

j_gene: TRBJ2-1
v_gene: TRBV5-1
d_gene: TRBD2
abundance: once
CDR3aa: CASSLGLAGASYNEQFF
CDR3nt: TGCGCCAGCAGCTTGGGTCTAGCGGGAGCTAGCTACAATGAGCAGTTCTTC

j_gene: TRBJ2-7
v_gene: TRBV20-1
d_gene: -
abundance: -
CDR3aa: CSARAESEQYF
CDR3nt: TGCAGTGCTAGAGCTGAGTCCGAGCAGTACTTC

j_gene: TRBJ2-1
v_gene: TRBV7-9
d_gene: -
abundance: -
CDR3aa: CASSPFFKGYSYNEQFF
CDR3nt: TGTGCCAGCAGCCCCTTTTTCAAGGGTTACTCCTACAATGAGCAGTTCTTC

j_gene: TRBJ2-7
v_gene: TRBV6-2/TRBV6-3
d_gene: TRBD2
abundance: -
CDR3aa: CASSYAGGYEQYF
CDR3nt: TGTGCCAGCAGTTACGCGGGAGGATACGAGCAGTACTTC

j_gene: TRBJ1-2
v_gene: TRBV5-4
d_gene: TRBD1
abundance: -
CDR3aa: CASSLRTGSGYTF
CDR3nt: TGTGCCAGCAGCTTGAGGACAGGAAGCGGCTACACCTTC

j_gene: TRBJ1-5
v_gene: TRBV19
d_gene: -
abundance: -
CDR3aa: CASSLRTDSNQPQHF
CDR3nt: TGTGCCAGTAGTTTACGGACAGATAGCAATCAGCCCCAGCATTTT

j_gene: TRBJ2-1
v_gene: TRBV10-3
d_gene: -
abundance: -
CDR3aa: CAISLQGYNEQFF
CDR3nt: TGTGCCATCAGCCTTCAGGGGTACAATGAGCAGTTCTTC

j_gene: TRBJ2-2
v_gene: TRBV6-9
d_gene: TRBD2
abundance: -
CDR3aa: CASSSLTSGGGELFF
CDR3nt: TGTGCCAGCAGTTCCCTGACTAGCGGGGGCGGGGAGCTGTTTTTT

j_gene: TRBJ1-1
v_gene: TRBV30
d_gene: TRBD1
abundance: -
CDR3aa: CAWRGQGFTEAFF
CDR3nt: TGTGCCTGGAGGGGACAGGGGTTCACTGAAGCTTTCTTT

j_gene: TRBJ2-5
v_gene: TRBV7-3
d_gene: -
abundance: -
CDR3aa: CASSPGPTGVRETQYF
CDR3nt: TGTGCCAGCAGCCCGGGACCGACAGGAGTAAGAGAGACCCAGTACTTC

j_gene: TRBJ2-2
v_gene: TRBV19
d_gene: -
abundance: -
CDR3aa: CASSIDLRRNTGELFF
CDR3nt: TGTGCCAGTAGTATAGATTTACGGAGAAACACCGGGGAGCTGTTTTTT

j_gene: TRBJ2-7
v_gene: TRBV10-3
d_gene: -
abundance: -
CDR3aa: CAIREDTGKQYF
CDR3nt: TGTGCCATCAGGGAAGATACAGGGAAGCAGTACTTC

j_gene: TRBJ1-5
v_gene: TRBV19
d_gene: -
abundance: -
CDR3aa: CASRGTPNQPQHF
CDR3nt: TGTGCCAGTAGGGGGACACCCAATCAGCCCCAGCATTTT

j_gene: TRBJ2-7
v_gene: TRBV7-8
d_gene: -
abundance: -
CDR3aa: CASSFTGTYEQYF
CDR3nt: TGTGCCAGCAGCTTTACCGGGACGTACGAGCAGTACTTC

j_gene: TRBJ1-1
v_gene: TRBV19
d_gene: -
abundance: -
CDR3aa: CASSIKGKNTEAFF
CDR3nt: TGTGCCAGTAGTATCAAGGGGAAGAACACTGAAGCTTTCTTT

j_gene: TRBJ2-7
v_gene: TRBV6-5
d_gene: TRBD2
abundance: -
CDR3aa: CASMGEGLPRREQYF
CDR3nt: TGTGCCAGCATGGGGGAGGGACTACCCCGACGCGAGCAGTACTTC

j_gene: TRBJ1-4
v_gene: TRBV19
d_gene: -
abundance: -
CDR3aa: CASRGGPATNEKLFF
CDR3nt: TGTGCCAGTAGGGGAGGGCCTGCAACTAATGAAAAACTGTTTTTT

j_gene: TRBJ2-6
v_gene: TRBV7-9
d_gene: TRBD2
abundance: -
CDR3aa: CASTSGGSGANVLTF
CDR3nt: TGTGCCAGCACCTCGGGGGGGTCTGGGGCCAACGTCCTGACTTTC

j_gene: TRBJ2-7
v_gene: TRBV9
d_gene: -
abundance: -
CDR3aa: CASSVDRLQVPYEQYF
CDR3nt: TGTGCCAGCAGCGTAGATCGACTACAGGTCCCCTACGAGCAGTACTTC

j_gene: TRBJ1-5
v_gene: TRBV18
d_gene: -
abundance: -
CDR3aa: CASSPNDSNQPQHF
CDR3nt: TGTGCCAGCTCACCAAACGATAGCAATCAGCCCCAGCATTTT

j_gene: TRBJ2-1
v_gene: TRBV24-1
d_gene: TRBD2
abundance: -
CDR3aa: CATSDPVAGVPNEQFF
CDR3nt: TGTGCCACCAGTGATCCGGTAGCGGGAGTCCCCAATGAGCAGTTCTTC

j_gene: TRBJ2-3
v_gene: TRBV19
d_gene: TRBD2
abundance: -
CDR3aa: CASSYGTTSTDTQYF
CDR3nt: TGTGCCAGTAGTTACGGGACTACCTCCACAGATACGCAGTATTTT

j_gene: TRBJ2-1
v_gene: TRBV7-2
d_gene: -
abundance: -
CDR3aa: CASSFDGQSYNEQFF
CDR3nt: TGTGCCAGCAGCTTTGACGGACAGTCCTACAATGAGCAGTTCTTC

j_gene: TRBJ2-1
v_gene: TRBV6-2/TRBV6-3
d_gene: -
abundance: -
CDR3aa: CASSYRRALIYNEQFF
CDR3nt: TGTGCCAGCAGTTACCGGAGGGCCCTCATCTACAATGAGCAGTTCTTC

j_gene: TRBJ2-7
v_gene: TRBV6-2/TRBV6-3
d_gene: TRBD2
abundance: -
CDR3aa: CASSYSGGRTYEQYF
CDR3nt: TGTGCCAGCAGTTACTCTGGCGGGAGGACCTACGAGCAGTACTTC

j_gene: TRBJ2-4
v_gene: TRBV7-2
d_gene: TRBD1
abundance: -
CDR3aa: CASSSRTGTYF
CDR3nt: TGTGCCAGCAGCTCTCGGACAGGGACTTACTTC

j_gene: TRBJ1-5
v_gene: TRBV27
d_gene: -
abundance: -
CDR3aa: CASSSGARQPQHF
CDR3nt: TGTGCCAGCAGTTCCGGTGCACGGCAGCCCCAGCATTTT

j_gene: TRBJ1-1
v_gene: TRBV18
d_gene: -
abundance: -
CDR3aa: CASSRGELNTEAFF
CDR3nt: TGTGCCAGCTCACGGGGAGAGTTGAACACTGAAGCTTTCTTT

j_gene: TRBJ1-2
v_gene: TRBV29-1
d_gene: -
abundance: -
CDR3aa: CSVAGKANYGYTF
CDR3nt: TGCAGCGTTGCTGGCAAAGCTAACTATGGCTACACCTTC

j_gene: TRBJ2-7
v_gene: TRBV4-3
d_gene: -
abundance: -
CDR3aa: CASSQDIGYEQYF
CDR3nt: TGCGCCAGCAGCCAAGACATCGGCTACGAGCAGTACTTC

j_gene: TRBJ2-1
v_gene: TRBV5-4
d_gene: -
abundance: -
CDR3aa: CASSLIGDGSYNEQFF
CDR3nt: TGTGCCAGCAGCTTGATAGGGGATGGATCCTACAATGAGCAGTTCTTC

j_gene: TRBJ2-3
v_gene: TRBV6-5
d_gene: TRBD2
abundance: -
CDR3aa: CASSLGAGGRDTQYF
CDR3nt: TGTGCCAGCAGTCTAGGTGCGGGAGGTCGAGATACGCAGTATTTT

j_gene: TRBJ2-7
v_gene: TRBV2
d_gene: -
abundance: few
CDR3aa: CATQKGNEQYF
CDR3nt: TGTGCCACCCAAAAAGGGAACGAGCAGTACTTC

j_gene: TRBJ2-2
v_gene: TRBV15
d_gene: -
abundance: few
CDR3aa: CATSVEHTGELFF
CDR3nt: TGTGCCACCAGCGTCGAGCACACCGGGGAGCTGTTTTTT

j_gene: TRBJ1-3
v_gene: TRBV19
d_gene: -
abundance: -
CDR3aa: CASSRQRTDTIYF
CDR3nt: TGTGCCAGTAGCCGACAGAGAACCGACACCATATATTTT